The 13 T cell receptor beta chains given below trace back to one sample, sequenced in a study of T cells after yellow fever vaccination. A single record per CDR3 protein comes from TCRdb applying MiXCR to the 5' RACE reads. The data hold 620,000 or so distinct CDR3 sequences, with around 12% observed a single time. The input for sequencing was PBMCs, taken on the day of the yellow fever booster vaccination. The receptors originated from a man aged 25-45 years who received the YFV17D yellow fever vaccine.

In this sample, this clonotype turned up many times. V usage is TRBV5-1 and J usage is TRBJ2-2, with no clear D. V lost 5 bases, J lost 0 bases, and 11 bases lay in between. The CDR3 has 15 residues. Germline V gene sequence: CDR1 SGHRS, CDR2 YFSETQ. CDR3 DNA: TGCGCCAGCAGGGGCGGTCACGCGAACACCGGGGAGCTGTTTTTT. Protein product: CASRGGHANTGELFF.

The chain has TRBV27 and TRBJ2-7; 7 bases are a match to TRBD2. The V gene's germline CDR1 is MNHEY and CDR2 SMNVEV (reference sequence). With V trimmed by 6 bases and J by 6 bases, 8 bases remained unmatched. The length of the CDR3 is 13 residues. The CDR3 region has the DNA TGTGCCAGCAGCCACGGGGAGGGCGGCGAGCAGTACTTC. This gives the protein CASSHGEGGEQYF.

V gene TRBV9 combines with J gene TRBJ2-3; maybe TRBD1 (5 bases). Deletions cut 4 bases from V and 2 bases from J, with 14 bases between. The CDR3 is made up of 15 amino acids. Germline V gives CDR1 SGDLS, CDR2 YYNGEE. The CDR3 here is CASSPWGSATDTQYF. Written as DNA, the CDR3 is TGTGCCAGCAGCCCCTGGGGCTCTGCCACAGATACGCAGTATTTT.

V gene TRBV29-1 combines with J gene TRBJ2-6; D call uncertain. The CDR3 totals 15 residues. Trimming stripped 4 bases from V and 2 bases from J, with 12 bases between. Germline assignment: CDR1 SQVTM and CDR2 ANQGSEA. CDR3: CSVVGTSAGANVLTF. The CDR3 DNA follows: TGCAGCGTTGTCGGCACATCGGCTGGGGCCAACGTCCTGACTTTC. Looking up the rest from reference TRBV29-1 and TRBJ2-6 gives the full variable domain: SAVISQKPSRDICQRGTSLTIQCQVDSQVTMMFWYRQQPGQSLTLIATANQGSEATYESGFVIDKFPISRPNLTFSTLTVSNMSPEDSSIYLCSVVGTSAGANVLTFGAGSRLTVL.

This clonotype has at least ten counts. CDR3 DNA sequence: TGTGCCAGCAGTTTAGGGGGAACTGGAAACACCATATATTTT. It yields the protein CASSLGGTGNTIYF. J is TRBJ1-3 and V is TRBV12-3 or TRBV12-4; D unclear. The CDR3 is 14 amino acids. Trimming took off 1 base at V and 2 bases at J, with 6 bases between the two ends.

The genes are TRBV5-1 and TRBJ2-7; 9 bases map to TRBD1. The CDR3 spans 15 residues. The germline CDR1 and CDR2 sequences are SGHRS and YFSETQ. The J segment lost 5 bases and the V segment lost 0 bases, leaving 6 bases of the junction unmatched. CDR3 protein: CASSLGGTGPHEQYF. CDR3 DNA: TGCGCCAGCAGCTTGGGCGGGACAGGGCCGCACGAGCAGTACTTC.

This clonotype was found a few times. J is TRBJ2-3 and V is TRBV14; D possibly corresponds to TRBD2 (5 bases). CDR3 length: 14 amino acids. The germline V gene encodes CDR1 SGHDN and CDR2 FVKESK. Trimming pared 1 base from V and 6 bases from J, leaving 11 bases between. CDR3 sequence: CASSQATGWDTQYF. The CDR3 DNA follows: TGTGCCAGCAGCCAAGCGACGGGGTGGGATACGCAGTATTTT.

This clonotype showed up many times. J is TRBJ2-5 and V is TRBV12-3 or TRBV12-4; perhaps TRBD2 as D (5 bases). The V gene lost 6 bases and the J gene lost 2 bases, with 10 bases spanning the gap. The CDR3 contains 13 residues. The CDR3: CASSFRGQETQYF. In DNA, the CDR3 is TGTGCCAGCAGCTTCCGGGGTCAAGAGACCCAGTACTTC.

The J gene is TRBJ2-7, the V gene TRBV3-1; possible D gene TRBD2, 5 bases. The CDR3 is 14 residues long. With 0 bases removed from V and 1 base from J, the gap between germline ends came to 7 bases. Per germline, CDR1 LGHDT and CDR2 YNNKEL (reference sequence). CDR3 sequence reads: CASSQDPGSYEQYF. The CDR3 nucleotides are TGTGCCAGCAGCCAAGATCCGGGATCCTACGAGCAGTACTTC.

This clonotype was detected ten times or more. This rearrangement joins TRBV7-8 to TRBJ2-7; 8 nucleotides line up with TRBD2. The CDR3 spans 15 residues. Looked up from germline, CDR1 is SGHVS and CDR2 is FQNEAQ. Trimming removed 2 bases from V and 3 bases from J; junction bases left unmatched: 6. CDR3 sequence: CASSLSSGSYYEQYF. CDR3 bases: TGTGCCAGCAGCTTATCGAGCGGGAGTTACTACGAGCAGTACTTC.

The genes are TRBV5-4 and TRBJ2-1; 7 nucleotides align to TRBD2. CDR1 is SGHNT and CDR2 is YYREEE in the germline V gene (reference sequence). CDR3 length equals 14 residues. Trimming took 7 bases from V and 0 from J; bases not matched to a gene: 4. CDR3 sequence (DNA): TGTGCCAGCGGATTAGCGGGCTCCTACAATGAGCAGTTCTTC. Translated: CASGLAGSYNEQFF.

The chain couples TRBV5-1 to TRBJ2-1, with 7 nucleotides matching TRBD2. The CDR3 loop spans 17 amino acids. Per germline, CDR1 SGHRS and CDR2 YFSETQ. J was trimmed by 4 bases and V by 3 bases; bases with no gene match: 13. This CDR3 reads CASSSQGGTKGYNEQFF. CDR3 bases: TGCGCCAGCAGCTCGCAGGGCGGGACTAAAGGGTACAATGAGCAGTTCTTC.

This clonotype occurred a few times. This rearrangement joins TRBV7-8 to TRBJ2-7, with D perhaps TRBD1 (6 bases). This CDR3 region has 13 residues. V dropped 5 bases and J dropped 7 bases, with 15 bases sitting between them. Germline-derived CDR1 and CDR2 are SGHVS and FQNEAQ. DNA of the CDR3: TGTGCCAGCAGCCCACAGGGCTTTGGTGAGCAGTACTTC. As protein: CASSPQGFGEQYF.